The present entry profiles one T cell receptor (beta chain) with its context. These data are taken from a study of blood T cells in healthy people across ages. The germline V gene has CDR1 SGHRS and CDR2 YFSETQ. The CDR3 length is 15 residues. PCR was performed a second time for 7 to 11 cycles using a sample-barcoded 5' primer and a J-beta primer mix. TCRdb re-called the 5' RACE reads through MiXCR, storing one row per CDR3 protein. The sample includes fewer than 750,000 distinct CDR3 sequences, 40% to 65% seen only once; the top ten take approximately 12%. Sequenced input: blood. The sequence came from a woman older than 75 in good health. J is TRBJ2-1 and V is TRBV5-1; TRBD2 might be the D (6 bases). The last part of the DNA fits TRBJ2-7 better; the J call may be wrong. CDR3 sequence reads: CASSFDGSSYNEQYF. For the CDR3, the DNA is TGCGCCAGCAGCTTTGACGGGAGCTCCTACAATGAGCAGTACTTC.